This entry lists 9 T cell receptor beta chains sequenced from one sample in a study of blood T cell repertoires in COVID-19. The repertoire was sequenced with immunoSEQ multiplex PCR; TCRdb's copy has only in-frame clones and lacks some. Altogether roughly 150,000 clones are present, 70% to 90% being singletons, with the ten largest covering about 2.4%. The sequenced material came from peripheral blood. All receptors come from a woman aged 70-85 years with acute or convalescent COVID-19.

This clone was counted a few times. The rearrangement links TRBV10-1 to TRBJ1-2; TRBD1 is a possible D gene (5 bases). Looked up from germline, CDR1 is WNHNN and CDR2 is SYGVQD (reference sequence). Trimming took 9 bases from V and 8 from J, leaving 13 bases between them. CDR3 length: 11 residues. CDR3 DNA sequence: TGCGCCAGACAGGTGATGGGCGGCTACACCTTC. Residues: CARQVMGGYTF.

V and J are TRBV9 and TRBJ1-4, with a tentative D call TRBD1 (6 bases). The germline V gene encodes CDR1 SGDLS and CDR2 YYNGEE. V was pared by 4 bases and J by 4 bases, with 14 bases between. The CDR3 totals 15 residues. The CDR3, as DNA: TGTGCCAGCAGCCTAAGGGACAAACTTAATGAAAAACTGTTTTTT. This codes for CASSLRDKLNEKLFF.

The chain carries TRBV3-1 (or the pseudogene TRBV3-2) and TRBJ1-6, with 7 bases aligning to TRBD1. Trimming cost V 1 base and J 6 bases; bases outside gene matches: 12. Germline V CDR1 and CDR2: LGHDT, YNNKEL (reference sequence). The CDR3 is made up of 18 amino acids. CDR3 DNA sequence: TGTGCCAGCAGCCAAGCGGCCAGGGGGAATATTGGTAATTCACCCCTCCACTTT. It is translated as CASSQAARGNIGNSPLHF.

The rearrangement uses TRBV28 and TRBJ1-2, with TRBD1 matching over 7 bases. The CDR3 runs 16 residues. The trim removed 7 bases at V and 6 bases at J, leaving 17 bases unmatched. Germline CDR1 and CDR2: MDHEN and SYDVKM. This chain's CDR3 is CASNSPPRGRKDGYTF. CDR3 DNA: TGTGCCAGCAATTCTCCCCCGAGGGGGCGCAAAGATGGCTACACCTTC.

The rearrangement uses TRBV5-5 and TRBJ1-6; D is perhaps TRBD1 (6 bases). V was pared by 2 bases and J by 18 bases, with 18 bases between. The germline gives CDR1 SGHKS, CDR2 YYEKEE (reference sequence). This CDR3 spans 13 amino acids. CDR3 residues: CASSFPGQSSPHF. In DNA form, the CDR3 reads TGTGCCAGCAGCTTCCCTGGACAGTCGAGCCCCCACTTT.

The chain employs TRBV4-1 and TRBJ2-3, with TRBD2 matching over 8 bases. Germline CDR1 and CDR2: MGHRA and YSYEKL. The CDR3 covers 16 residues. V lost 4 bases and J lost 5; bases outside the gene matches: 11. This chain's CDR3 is CASSPLGRGAIDTQYF. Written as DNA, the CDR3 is TGCGCCAGCAGCCCTCTGGGGCGGGGGGCCATAGATACGCAGTATTTT.

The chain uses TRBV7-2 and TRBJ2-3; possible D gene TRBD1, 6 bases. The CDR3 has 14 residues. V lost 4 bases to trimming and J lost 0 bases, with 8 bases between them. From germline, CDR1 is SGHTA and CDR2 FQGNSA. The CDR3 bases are TGTGCCAGCAGCTCCCAGGGGAGCACAGATACGCAGTATTTT. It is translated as CASSSQGSTDTQYF.

CDR3 amino acids: CASSLPGNTEAFF. CDR3 DNA: TGTGCCAGCAGTCTACCGGGTAACACTGAAGCTTTCTTT. The V and J genes are TRBV27 and TRBJ1-1; D not resolved. The CDR3 extends over 13 amino acids. V lost 5 bases and J lost 2, with 9 bases in between. CDR1 and CDR2 from the germline V gene are MNHEY and SMNVEV (reference sequence).

The CDR3 nucleotides read TGTGCCAGTACCCGCAGGGCAGGGGGCGCAGACTATGGCTACACCTTC. Its translation: CASTRRAGGADYGYTF. V and J are TRBV19 and TRBJ1-2, with TRBD1 matching over 8 bases. The CDR3 extends over 16 amino acids. Trimming removed 7 bases from V and 3 bases from J; junction bases left unmatched: 13. Germline values: CDR1 LNHDA, CDR2 SQIVND (reference sequence).